Below, 22 T cell receptor beta chains from the same sample are listed, as sequenced in a study of tumor T cells in aggressive B-cell lymphoma (TCRdb year 2017). Library preparation employed the immunoSEQ multiplex PCR assay. The clones in this table, taken by TCRdb from immuneACCESS, are in-frame only. Not every clone is retained; where verified, under half of the shortfall comes from an unresolved V gene, and the cause of the rest is unknown. Within this sample are just over 3,500 clones, with roughly 88% of them counted one time only. The ten largest make up around 3.3% of the sample. Input material: tumor tissue. Receptors were obtained from an adult with diffuse large B cell lymphoma.

Comment on this clone: The same CDR3 can be traced to other DNA sequences in this sample. The V call is TRBV4-3, the J call TRBJ2-3; TRBD2 agrees at 7 bases. Germline trimming cut 0 bases from V and 3 bases from J; bases unmatched to any gene: 12. The CDR3 loop spans 18 amino acids. Germline V lookup: CDR1 LGHNA, CDR2 YSLEER. Here the CDR3 reads CASSQDVVDGGGTDTQYF. For the CDR3, the DNA is TGCGCCAGCAGCCAAGATGTCGTAGATGGGGGGGGAACAGATACGCAGTATTTT.

This clone showed up just a few times. V usage is TRBV27 and J usage is TRBJ2-1, with TRBD1 matching 9 bases. This CDR3 has 14 amino acids. V was pared by 5 bases and J by 9 bases, with 8 bases of the junction left unmatched. Germline lookup yields CDR1 MNHEY and CDR2 SMNVEV (reference sequence). In nucleotides, the CDR3 is TGTGCCAGCAGTAGGGACAGGGTCATGGGTGAGCAGTTCTTC. The encoded protein is CASSRDRVMGEQFF.

This chain uses TRBV1 with TRBJ1-2; TRBD1, as called in the table, went unchecked against the DNA. TRBV1 is a pseudogene locus. This CDR3 is built from 15 residues. In DNA, the CDR3 is TGCACCAGCAGCCAAGGGACAGGGGTCTACTATGGCTACACCTTC. It translates to CTSSQGTGVYYGYTF.

The chain recombines TRBV7-2 with TRBJ1-1; possibly TRBD1 for D (5 bases). The CDR3 loop spans 14 amino acids. V dropped 3 bases and J dropped 1 base, with 9 bases sitting between them. Germline V gene sequence: CDR1 SGHTA, CDR2 FQGNSA. The CDR3 nucleotides read TGTGCCAGCAGCTTCATGGGGCAGAACACTGAAGCTTTCTTT. Protein product: CASSFMGQNTEAFF.

This rearrangement joins TRBV28 to TRBJ2-5, with D possibly matching TRBD2 (5 bases). Per germline, CDR1 MDHEN and CDR2 SYDVKM. The CDR3 is made up of 15 amino acids. V was trimmed by 5 bases and J by 3 bases, leaving 16 bases between them. CDR3 residues: CASSPLDGMKETQYF. CDR3 nucleotide sequence: TGTGCCAGCAGTCCCCTGGACGGGATGAAAGAGACCCAGTACTTC. The full variable domain, its missing parts supplied by reference TRBV28 and TRBJ2-5, is DVKVTQSSRYLVKRTGEKVFLECVQDMDHENMFWYRQDPGLGLRLIYFSYDVKMKEKGDIPEGYSVSREKKERFSLILESASTNQTSMYLCASSPLDGMKETQYFGPGTRLLVL.

This chain uses TRBV15 with TRBJ2-7, with D tentatively TRBD2 (7 bases). The germline gives CDR1 LNHNV, CDR2 YYDKDF (reference sequence). The CDR3 runs to 14 residues. With 4 bases removed from V and 5 bases from J, the gap between germline ends came to 15 bases. The CDR3 bases are TGTGCCACCAGCACTGGGGGGGCGGAAAACGAGCAGTACTTC. This sequence encodes CATSTGGAENEQYF.

The table lists this clone with a few counts. This rearrangement joins TRBV6-6 to TRBJ1-6; D ambiguous. The CDR3 runs to 15 residues. V lost 8 bases to trimming and J lost 3 bases, with 14 bases between them. From germline, CDR1 is MNHNY and CDR2 SVGAGI (reference sequence). CDR3 nucleotides: TGTGCCAGCGGACTGGAAGTGAACTATAATTCACCCCTCCACTTT. As protein: CASGLEVNYNSPLHF.

The chain carries TRBV5-8 and TRBJ1-3; D gene ambiguous. Germline lookup yields CDR1 SGHTS and CDR2 YDEGEE. CDR3 length: 15 residues. V lost 4 bases to trimming and J lost 4 bases, with 15 bases between them. Here the CDR3 DNA reads TGTGCCAGCAGCCCAAATGCGGTATCCGGAAACACCATATATTTT. Its translation: CASSPNAVSGNTIYF.

V is TRBV4-3 and J is TRBJ1-4; tentatively, D is TRBD1 (6 bases). The CDR3 is 16 residues long. CDR1 and CDR2 (germline): LGHNA, YSLEER. Trimming cost V 0 bases and J 7 bases, with 15 bases left between them. CDR3 DNA: TGCGCCAGCAGCCAAGATCTGCACAGGGTTACTGAAAAACTGTTTTTT. Translation: CASSQDLHRVTEKLFF.

J is TRBJ2-1 and V is TRBV14; 11 bases are shared with TRBD1. The CDR3 consists of 16 residues. Germline V gives CDR1 SGHDN, CDR2 FVKESK. V shed 1 base, J shed 5 bases, and the junction held 4 bases outside the gene matches. The CDR3 DNA follows: TGTGCCAGCAGCCAAGTCCCGGGACAGGGGGACAATGAGCAGTTCTTC. Its protein product is CASSQVPGQGDNEQFF.

The J gene is TRBJ2-2, the V gene TRBV4-1, with TRBD2 matching 7 bases. CDR1 and CDR2 (germline): MGHRA, YSYEKL. This CDR3 is 17 amino acids long. V lost 0 bases to trimming and J lost 6 bases; unmatched junction nucleotides: 10. The DNA for the CDR3 is TGCGCCAGCAGCCAAGATCGAGCGGGGTCGAATCCCGGGGAGCTGTTTTTT. This translates into CASSQDRAGSNPGELFF.

The genes are TRBV6-6 and TRBJ1-6, with D maybe TRBD1 (5 bases). V gave up 6 bases and J gave up 5 bases, with 14 bases separating them. Germline V gives CDR1 MNHNY, CDR2 SVGAGI (reference sequence). This CDR3 has 15 amino acids. This CDR3 is CASSLVGGDNSPLHF. The CDR3 DNA follows: TGTGCCAGCAGCCTAGTTGGAGGGGATAATTCACCCCTCCACTTT.

The chain links TRBV30 to TRBJ2-7, with D perhaps matching TRBD1 (6 bases). Trimming took 0 bases from V and 5 from J, leaving 14 bases between them. The CDR3 spans 14 residues. The germline V gene encodes CDR1 GTSNPN and CDR2 SVGIG (reference sequence). CDR3 in amino acids: CAWSVNRELDEQYF. DNA for the CDR3: TGTGCCTGGAGTGTAAACAGGGAATTGGACGAGCAGTACTTC.

The V call is TRBV5-1, the J call TRBJ1-1; TRBD1 is a possible D gene (6 bases). In germline, CDR1 is SGHRS, CDR2 YFSETQ. V dropped 0 bases and J dropped 5 bases, with 11 bases sitting between them. This CDR3 comprises 14 residues. CDR3 protein: CASSLGGGRTEAFF. DNA of the CDR3: TGCGCCAGCAGCTTGGGCGGGGGCAGGACTGAAGCTTTCTTT.

The V gene is TRBV6-5, the J gene TRBJ1-2, with TRBD1 identical over 11 bases. CDR3 length: 15 residues. The ends lost 0 bases at V and 6 bases at J; junction bases unmatched: 3. Germline V CDR1 and CDR2: MNHEY, SVGAGI. The CDR3 nucleotides are TGTGCCAGCAGTTACTCGGGACAGGGGGTGGATGGCTACACCTTC. Translated: CASSYSGQGVDGYTF.

V is TRBV6-6 and J is TRBJ2-5, with D unclear. The CDR3 extends over 12 amino acids. Trimming cost V 5 bases and J 3 bases, with 7 bases left between them. From germline, CDR1 is MNHNY and CDR2 SVGAGI (reference sequence). The CDR3 sequence: CASSRLEETQYF. CDR3 in DNA: TGTGCCAGCAGTAGACTCGAAGAGACCCAGTACTTC.

The chain uses TRBV5-4 and TRBJ1-2; a possible D gene is TRBD1 (5 bases). V was trimmed by 4 bases and J by 3 bases, leaving 25 bases between them. The length of the CDR3 is 18 residues. CDR1 SGHNT and CDR2 YYREEE come from the germline V gene (reference sequence). CDR3 protein: CASSPEVYFLAGDYGYTF. In DNA, the CDR3 is TGTGCCAGCAGCCCTGAAGTTTATTTCCTTGCGGGGGACTATGGCTACACCTTC.

This clone appeared a few times. The CDR3, as DNA: TGTGCCAGCAGTCTCCAGGGGTCCGCCTATGGCTACACCTTC. This sequence encodes CASSLQGSAYGYTF. The chain joins TRBV28 to TRBJ1-2; D perhaps matches TRBD1 (6 bases). CDR3 length equals 14 residues. The ends were cut back, 5 bases at V and 4 bases at J, with 14 bases in the middle. Germline lookup yields CDR1 MDHEN and CDR2 SYDVKM.

Written as DNA, the CDR3 is TGTGCCAGCAGTGAAGTGGGGCCGGACCTGGGCGGGGAGCTGTTTTTT. Protein sequence: CASSEVGPDLGGELFF. The chain employs TRBV6-1 and TRBJ2-2, with D maybe TRBD1 (5 bases). Germline CDR1 and CDR2: MNHNS and SASEGT. V lost 1 base to trimming and J lost 7 bases, with 16 bases between them. CDR3 size: 16 residues.

This sequence joins TRBV9 and TRBJ2-2; D is undetermined. CDR3 size: 14 residues. Between the trimmed V and J ends, which lost 2 bases and 12 bases, there was a span of 17 bases. The V gene's germline CDR1 is SGDLS and CDR2 YYNGEE. The CDR3 sequence: CASSVGSYTGKLFF. CDR3 nucleotides: TGTGCCAGCAGCGTCGGGTCATACACCGGAAAGCTGTTTTTT.

The genes are TRBV6-1 and TRBJ2-5; 8 positions match TRBD2. The end of the DNA fits TRBJ2-7 better, so the J call may be wrong. Germline CDR1 MNHNS, CDR2 SASEGT. The CDR3 is 14 residues long. The CDR3 nucleotides read TGTGCCAGCAGTGAATGGGGGACTAGAGACGAGCAGTACTTC. Translation gives CASSEWGTRDEQYF.

This clone has only one observation. The chain recombines TRBV20-1 with TRBJ2-7, with D possibly being TRBD1 (5 bases). Germline V gene lookup returns CDR1 DFQATT and CDR2 SNEGSKA (reference sequence). V lost 6 bases and J 3 bases, leaving 6 bases between the germline ends. The length of the CDR3 is 10 residues. For the CDR3, the DNA is TGCAGTGCAAGGGGCTACGAGCAGTACTTC. Its protein is CSARGYEQYF.